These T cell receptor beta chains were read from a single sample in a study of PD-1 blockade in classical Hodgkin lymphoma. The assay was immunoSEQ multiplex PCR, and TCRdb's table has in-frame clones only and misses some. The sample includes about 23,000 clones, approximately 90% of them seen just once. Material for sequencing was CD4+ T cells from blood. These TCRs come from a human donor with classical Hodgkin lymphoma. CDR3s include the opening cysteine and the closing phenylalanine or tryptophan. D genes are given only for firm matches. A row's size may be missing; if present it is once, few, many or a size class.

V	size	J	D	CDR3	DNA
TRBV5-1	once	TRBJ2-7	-	CASSLVRGYEQYF	TGCGCCAGCAGCTTGGTTAGGGGCTACGAGCAGTACTTC
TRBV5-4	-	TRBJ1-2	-	CASSPRDVYGYTF	TGTGCCAGCAGCCCCCGGGACGTGTATGGCTACACCTTC
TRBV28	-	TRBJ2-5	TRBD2	CASSPRRLAGGETQYF	TGTGCCAGCAGCCCCCGCCGACTAGCGGGAGGAGAGACCCAGTACTTC
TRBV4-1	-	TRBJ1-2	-	CASSQAWTEIYGYTF	TGCGCCAGCAGCCAGGCTTGGACGGAAATTTATGGCTACACCTTC
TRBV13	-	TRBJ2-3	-	CASSPRNWGSTDTQYF	TGTGCCAGCAGCCCTAGGAACTGGGGTAGCACAGATACGCAGTATTTT
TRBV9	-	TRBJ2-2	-	CASSPRGHTGELFF	TGTGCCAGCAGCCCCAGAGGGCACACCGGGGAGCTGTTTTTT
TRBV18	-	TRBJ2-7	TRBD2	CASSPQAGGQYEQYF	TGTGCCAGCTCACCACAGGCGGGAGGTCAGTACGAGCAGTACTTC
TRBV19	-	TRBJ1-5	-	CATSDVNQPQHF	TGTGCCACCTCAGATGTTAATCAGCCCCAGCATTTT
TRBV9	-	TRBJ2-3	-	CASRSLGADTQYF	TGTGCCAGCAGAAGTCTGGGCGCCGATACGCAGTATTTT
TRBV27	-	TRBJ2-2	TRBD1	CASRGQWNTGELFF	TGTGCCAGCAGGGGACAGTGGAACACCGGGGAGCTGTTTTTT
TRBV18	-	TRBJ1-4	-	CASSPRTENEKLFF	TGTGCCAGCTCACCGAGGACAGAAAATGAAAAACTGTTTTTT
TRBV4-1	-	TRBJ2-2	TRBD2	CASRRAGGTGELFF	TGCGCCAGCAGAAGAGCGGGAGGGACCGGGGAGCTGTTTTTT
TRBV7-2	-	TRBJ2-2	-	CASSLGGSTGELFF	TGTGCCAGCAGCTTAGGAGGGAGTACCGGGGAGCTGTTTTTT
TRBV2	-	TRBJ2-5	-	CASGGGAETQYF	TGTGCCAGCGGAGGGGGCGCAGAGACCCAGTACTTC
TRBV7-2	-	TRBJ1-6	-	CASSSGANSPLHF	TGTGCCAGCAGCTCTGGAGCCAATTCACCCCTCCACTTT